The table lists the clone carrying this T cell receptor (beta chain) with a few counts. What it recognizes is unknown. These data come from a study of blood T cells in healthy people across ages. This CDR3 is 13 amino acids long. Germline V gene lookup returns CDR1 MNHEY and CDR2 SMNVEV (reference sequence). Between the trimmed V and J ends, which lost 4 bases and 1 base, there was a span of 6 bases. Collection of 9.5 to 10 milliliters of peripheral blood was performed for each donor. PCR was performed a second time for roughly 7 to 11 cycles using a sample-barcoded 5' primer and a J-beta primer mix. Each cDNA molecule, via a template-switch adaptor with 12 random nucleotides, was tagged. Via MiXCR, TCRdb re-called the 5' RACE reads, giving one row per CDR3 protein. The repertoire includes 1.5 million to 2 million distinct CDR3 sequences, about 31% of them detected once, and about 11% sits in the top ten.

Whole-study findings and limits: CMV infection status of these donors was not known.

Sequences were obtained from blood. The TCR was taken from a woman aged 30 to 39 in good health. V gene TRBV27 combines with J gene TRBJ2-3; D uncertain. CDR3 amino acids: CASSWVGTDTQYF. DNA of the CDR3: TGTGCCAGCAGTTGGGTGGGCACAGATACGCAGTATTTT.